These 26 T cell receptor beta chains share one sample of origin, sequenced in a study of shared clonotypes between healthy human individuals. Data came from immunoSEQ multiplex PCR; TCRdb stores just in-frame clones and leaves some out. The sample has 2 million to 3 million clones; 80% to 95% are singletons. Specimen: naive CD4+ T cells from PBMCs. Subset here: CD45RA+ positively selected. These receptors all stem from a man between 18 and 35 years old in good health. Some clones in this sample may be carry-over from other donors' samples.

The rearrangement links TRBV5-1 to TRBJ1-1, with 8 positions matching TRBD1. The CDR3 totals 15 residues. Per germline, CDR1 SGHRS and CDR2 YFSETQ. V lost 0 bases and J lost 1; bases outside the gene matches: 2. The CDR3 region is CASSLARGQNTEAFF. CDR3 bases: TGCGCCAGCAGCTTGGCCAGGGGGCAGAACACTGAAGCTTTCTTT.

The V and J genes are TRBV5-1 and TRBJ2-7, with 7 bases lining up with TRBD2. There are 15 residues in the CDR3. The germline V gene has CDR1 SGHRS and CDR2 YFSETQ. Trimming cost V 4 bases and J 2 bases; bases outside gene matches: 9. The CDR3 reads CASSPGSGRAYEQYF. In DNA, the CDR3 is TGCGCCAGCAGCCCGGGATCAGGGAGGGCCTACGAGCAGTACTTC.

The CDR3 DNA sequence: TGTGCCAGCAGTTACGGGGTTATCAACACTGAAGCTTTCTTT. This encodes CASSYGVINTEAFF. V gene TRBV6-5 combines with J gene TRBJ1-1; D is uncertain. Trimming cost V 2 bases and J 2 bases, with 9 bases left between them. From germline, CDR1 is MNHEY and CDR2 SVGAGI. There are 14 residues in the CDR3.

The V and J genes are TRBV5-4 and TRBJ2-7; TRBD1 aligns across 9 bases. V lost 4 bases and J lost 2; bases outside the gene matches: 4. The V gene's germline CDR1 is SGHNT and CDR2 YYREEE (reference sequence). CDR3 length: 14 residues. CDR3 coding DNA: TGTGCCAGCAGCAGGGACAGGGTCCCCTACGAGCAGTACTTC. Translated: CASSRDRVPYEQYF.

V and J are TRBV5-8 and TRBJ2-1; TRBD2 aligns across 11 bases. Germline V gene sequence: CDR1 SGHTS, CDR2 YDEGEE. V shed 5 bases, J shed 3 bases, and the junction held 10 bases outside the gene matches. This CDR3 is 17 amino acids long. Here the CDR3 reads CASSLAATSGSYNEQFF. The CDR3 DNA is TGTGCCAGCAGTTTAGCAGCTACTAGCGGGAGCTACAATGAGCAGTTCTTC.

The gene calls are TRBV5-1 and TRBJ2-5; D possibly matches TRBD1 or TRBD2 (5 bases each). V lost 1 base, J lost 4 bases, and 17 bases lay in between. The CDR3 has 16 residues. The germline V gene encodes CDR1 SGHRS and CDR2 YFSETQ. DNA for the CDR3: TGCGCCAGCAGCTTGAGGCCAGGACTTAGGGGAGAGACCCAGTACTTC. This gives the protein CASSLRPGLRGETQYF.

This chain connects TRBV2 to TRBJ2-7; unclear D gene. Germline V gene data show CDR1 as SNHLY and CDR2 as FYNNEI. This CDR3 region has 14 residues. Trimming took off 0 bases at V and 1 base at J, with 7 bases between the two ends. CDR3 protein: CASSEAMSSYEQYF. In DNA, the CDR3 is TGTGCCAGCAGTGAAGCTATGAGTTCCTACGAGCAGTACTTC.

The chain combines TRBV5-1 with TRBJ2-3; no definite D call. The CDR3 covers 14 residues. Germline loops: CDR1 SGHRS, CDR2 YFSETQ. V was trimmed by 0 bases and J by 2 bases, leaving 7 bases between them. In DNA, the CDR3 is TGCGCCAGCAGCTTGGGACCAAACACAGATACGCAGTATTTT. Protein: CASSLGPNTDTQYF.

V gene TRBV6-5 combines with J gene TRBJ2-7; the D gene is possibly TRBD2 (6 bases). Germline-derived CDR1 and CDR2 are MNHEY and SVGAGI. V was shortened by 5 bases and J by 5 bases, with 13 bases between the two germline ends. The CDR3 has 13 residues. The chain's CDR3 is CASSEGSGHEQYF. The CDR3 DNA reads as TGTGCCAGCAGTGAAGGTAGCGGACACGAGCAGTACTTC.

This clone appeared once. This chain uses TRBV28 with TRBJ2-7; 9 positions agree with TRBD2. V was pared by 4 bases and J by 1 base, with 11 bases of the junction left unmatched. This CDR3 has 17 residues. CDR1 and CDR2 (germline): MDHEN, SYDVKM. DNA of the CDR3: TGTGCCAGCAGTTCAGCAGGTTTGCGGGAGGGATCCTACGAGCAGTACTTC. Residues: CASSSAGLREGSYEQYF.

The V call is TRBV28, the J call TRBJ2-3, with no clear D. Trimming pared 6 bases from V and 1 base from J, leaving 11 bases between. Per germline, CDR1 MDHEN and CDR2 SYDVKM. The length of the CDR3 is 14 residues. CDR3 loop: CASSRVVRTDTQYF. In DNA, the CDR3 is TGTGCCAGCAGCCGTGTCGTCCGCACAGATACGCAGTATTTT.

V gene TRBV19 combines with J gene TRBJ2-7; TRBD1 matches at 8 bases. The V gene end was trimmed by 4 bases and the J gene end by 5 bases; junction bases not matched to a gene: 4. The CDR3 totals 13 residues. In germline, CDR1 is LNHDA, CDR2 SQIVND (reference sequence). The CDR3 nucleotides are TGTGCCAGTAGTACGCAGGGGGCTCACGAGCAGTACTTC. It encodes CASSTQGAHEQYF.

This rearrangement joins TRBV30 to TRBJ1-4; 9 bases agree with TRBD1. J was trimmed by 0 bases and V by 4 bases; bases with no gene match: 3. The length of the CDR3 is 15 residues. Per germline, CDR1 GTSNPN and CDR2 SVGIG (reference sequence). In DNA form, the CDR3 reads TGTGCCTGGACCGGGACAGGGACAACTAATGAAAAACTGTTTTTT. Protein: CAWTGTGTTNEKLFF.

V usage is TRBV10-3 and J usage is TRBJ1-5, with unresolved D. Germline lookup yields CDR1 ENHRY and CDR2 SYGVKD. This CDR3 contains 17 residues. The V end lost 2 bases, the J end lost 3 bases, and 17 bases lay between the germline ends. CDR3 in DNA: TGTGCCATCAGTGAGAGGCAAATAGGGCTAAACAATCAGCCCCAGCATTTT. Its translation: CAISERQIGLNNQPQHF.

CDR3 sequence reads: CASGLESPLHF. CDR3 in DNA: TGTGCCAGCGGACTGGAATCACCCCTCCACTTT. J is TRBJ1-6 and V is TRBV28; no definite D call. CDR1 MDHEN and CDR2 SYDVKM come from the germline V gene. The CDR3 is 11 amino acids. Trimming shortened V by 8 bases and J by 10 bases, and 9 bases separated the two germline ends.

V gene TRBV28 combines with J gene TRBJ2-3; TRBD2 aligns across 8 bases. The CDR3 sequence is 17 residues long. V gave up 5 bases and J gave up 2 bases; unmatched junction bases: 12. Germline assignment: CDR1 MDHEN and CDR2 SYDVKM. DNA for the CDR3: TGTGCCAGCAGTCCCCTCGGGCGGGAGGTCCTCACAGATACGCAGTATTTT. This encodes CASSPLGREVLTDTQYF.

This chain uses TRBV28 with TRBJ1-1; no clear D. Germline CDR1 reads MDHEN; CDR2 reads SYDVKM. The length of the CDR3 is 14 residues. V was clipped by 4 bases and J by 4 bases, with 13 bases between them. CDR3 region: CASSSLGWGTEAFF. CDR3 DNA: TGTGCCAGCAGTTCACTCGGTTGGGGCACTGAAGCTTTCTTT.

The gene calls are TRBV5-1 and TRBJ2-2, with 14 bases lining up with TRBD2. After removal of 4 bases from V and 6 bases from J, the junction contained 8 bases not matched to a gene. From germline, CDR1 is SGHRS and CDR2 YFSETQ. The CDR3 has 17 residues. For the CDR3, the DNA is TGCGCCAGCAGCCGGGGACTAGCGGGAGTAGTGGCCGGGGAGCTGTTTTTT. Its translation: CASSRGLAGVVAGELFF.

Comment on this clone: Other DNA sequences in this sample translate to the same CDR3. V gene TRBV9 combines with J gene TRBJ2-7; D uncertain. Trimming removed 4 bases from V and 0 bases from J, with 11 bases in between. The CDR3 is 14 residues long. Germline-derived CDR1 and CDR2 are SGDLS and YYNGEE. CDR3 DNA sequence: TGTGCCAGCAGCCCCCGGCCGAGCTCCTACGAGCAGTACTTC. This encodes CASSPRPSSYEQYF.

The chain is built from TRBV5-4 and TRBJ1-2, with D maybe TRBD1 (5 bases). CDR1 SGHNT and CDR2 YYREEE come from the germline V gene (reference sequence). Trimming cost V 4 bases and J 6 bases, with 10 bases left between them. This CDR3 comprises 12 residues. The CDR3 DNA reads as TGTGCCAGCAGCCCCAAGGGGAATGGCTACACCTTC. Protein sequence: CASSPKGNGYTF. The variable domain in full, with the rest retrieved from reference TRBV5-4 and TRBJ1-2, is ETGVTQSPTHLIKTRGQQVTLRCSSQSGHNTVSWYQQALGQGPQFIFQYYREEENGRGNFPPRFSGLQFPNYSSELNVNALELDDSALYLCASSPKGNGYTFGSGTRLTVV.

With respect to this clone: Other DNA sequences from this sample encode an identical CDR3 as well. J is TRBJ2-5 and V is TRBV7-2; either TRBD1 or TRBD2 may fit D (5 bases each). The CDR3 runs to 13 residues. Germline CDR1 and CDR2: SGHTA and FQGNSA. V lost 5 bases and J 5 bases, leaving 12 bases between the germline ends. CDR3 sequence reads: CASSLRWGETQYF. CDR3 sequence (DNA): TGTGCCAGCAGCCTCAGGTGGGGGGAGACCCAGTACTTC.

Regarding this clone: Additional DNA sequences in this sample encode the identical CDR3. The chain joins TRBV4-3 to TRBJ2-1; perhaps TRBD2 as D (5 bases). The V and J ends lost 4 bases and 0 bases respectively, with 10 bases between them. The length of the CDR3 is 15 residues. In germline, CDR1 is LGHNA, CDR2 YSLEER. Written as DNA, the CDR3 is TGCGCCAGCAGCCGGACGGGAAGCTCCTACAATGAGCAGTTCTTC. Its protein product is CASSRTGSSYNEQFF.

The V gene is TRBV7-3, the J gene TRBJ2-1, with 12 bases aligning to TRBD2. The CDR3 runs 15 residues. J gave up 9 bases and V 5 bases, and 8 bases lay outside the gene matches. Per germline, CDR1 SGHTA and CDR2 FQGTGA. This chain's CDR3 is CASSQETSGSREQFF. CDR3 bases: TGTGCCAGCAGCCAAGAGACTAGCGGGAGCCGTGAGCAGTTCTTC.

The chain recombines TRBV5-1 with TRBJ2-2; D gene uncertain. Germline-derived CDR1 and CDR2 are SGHRS and YFSETQ. V lost 4 bases, J lost 6 bases, and 7 bases lay in between. CDR3 length: 12 amino acids. DNA for the CDR3: TGCGCCAGCAGCCGCTTGTCCGGGGAGCTGTTTTTT. It is translated as CASSRLSGELFF.

This sequence joins TRBV6-5 and TRBJ2-3; D perhaps matches TRBD1 (5 bases). The length of the CDR3 is 15 residues. Germline assignment: CDR1 MNHEY and CDR2 SVGAGI. Trimming removed 0 bases at V and 1 base at J, with 8 bases between. CDR3 amino acids: CASSYSDTRTDTQYF. CDR3 bases: TGTGCCAGCAGTTACTCGGACACTCGCACAGATACGCAGTATTTT.

V usage is TRBV6-6 and J usage is TRBJ2-1; the D is unclear. This CDR3 has 11 residues. Deletions cut 5 bases from V and 8 bases from J, with 7 bases between. The germline gives CDR1 MNHNY, CDR2 SVGAGI (reference sequence). The CDR3 region is CASSKLDEQFF. The CDR3 bases are TGTGCCAGCAGTAAGTTGGATGAGCAGTTCTTC.